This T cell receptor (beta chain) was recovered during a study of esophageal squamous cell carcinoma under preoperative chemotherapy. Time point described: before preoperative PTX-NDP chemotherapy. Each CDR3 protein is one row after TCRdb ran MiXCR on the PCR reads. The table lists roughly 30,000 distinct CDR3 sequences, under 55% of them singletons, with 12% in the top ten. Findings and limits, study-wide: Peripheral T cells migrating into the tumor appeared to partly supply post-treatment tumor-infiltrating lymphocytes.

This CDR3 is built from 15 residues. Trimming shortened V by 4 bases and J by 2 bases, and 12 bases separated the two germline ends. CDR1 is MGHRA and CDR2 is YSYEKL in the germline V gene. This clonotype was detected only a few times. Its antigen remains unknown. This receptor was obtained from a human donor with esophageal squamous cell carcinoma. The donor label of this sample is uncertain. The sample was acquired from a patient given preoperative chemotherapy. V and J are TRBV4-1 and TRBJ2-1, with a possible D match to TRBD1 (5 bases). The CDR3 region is CASSPAEGAYNEQFF. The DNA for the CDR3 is TGCGCCAGCAGCCCCGCGGAAGGGGCCTACAATGAGCAGTTCTTC.